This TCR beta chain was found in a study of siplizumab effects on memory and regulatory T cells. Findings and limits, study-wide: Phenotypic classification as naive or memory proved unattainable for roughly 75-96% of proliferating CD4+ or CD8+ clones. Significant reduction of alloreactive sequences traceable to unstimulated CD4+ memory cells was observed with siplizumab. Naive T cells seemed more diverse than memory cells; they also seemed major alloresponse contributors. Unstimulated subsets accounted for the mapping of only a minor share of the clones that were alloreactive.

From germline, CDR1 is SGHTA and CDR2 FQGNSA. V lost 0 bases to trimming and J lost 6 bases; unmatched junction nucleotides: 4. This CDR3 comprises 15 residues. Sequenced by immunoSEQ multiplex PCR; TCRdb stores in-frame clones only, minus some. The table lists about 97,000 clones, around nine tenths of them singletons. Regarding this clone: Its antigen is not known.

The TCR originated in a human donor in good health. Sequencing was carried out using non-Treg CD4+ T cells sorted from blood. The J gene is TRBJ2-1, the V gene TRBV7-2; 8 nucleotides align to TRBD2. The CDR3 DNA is TGTGCCAGCAGCTTAGCCAGCGGGAGTTCCAATGAGCAGTTCTTC. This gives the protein CASSLASGSSNEQFF. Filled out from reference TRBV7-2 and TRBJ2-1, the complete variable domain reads GAGVSQSPSNKVTEKGKDVELRCDPISGHTALYWYRQSLGQGLEFLIYFQGNSAPDKSGLPSDRFSAERTGGSVSTLTIQRTQQEDSAVYLCASSLASGSSNEQFFGPGTRLTVL.